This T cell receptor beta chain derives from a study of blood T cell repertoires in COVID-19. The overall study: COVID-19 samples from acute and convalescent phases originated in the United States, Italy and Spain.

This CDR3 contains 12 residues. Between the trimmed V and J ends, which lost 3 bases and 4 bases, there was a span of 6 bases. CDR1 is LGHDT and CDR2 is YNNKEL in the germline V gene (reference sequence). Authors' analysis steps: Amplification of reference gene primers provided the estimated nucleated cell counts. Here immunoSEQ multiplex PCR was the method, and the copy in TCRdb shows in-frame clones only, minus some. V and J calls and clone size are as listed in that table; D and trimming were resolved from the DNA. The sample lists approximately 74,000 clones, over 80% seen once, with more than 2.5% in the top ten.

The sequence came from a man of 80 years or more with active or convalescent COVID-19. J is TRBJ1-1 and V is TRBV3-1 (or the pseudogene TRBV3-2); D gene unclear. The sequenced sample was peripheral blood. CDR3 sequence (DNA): TGTGCCAGCAGCCAGGGAGTCACTGAAGCTTTCTTT. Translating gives CASSQGVTEAFF.